Listed below are T cell receptor beta chains from one sample, sequenced in a study of T cell responses to AZD1222 COVID-19 vaccine. Using immunoSEQ multiplex PCR, the repertoire was profiled, and TCRdb retains in-frame clones only, with some absent. This sample carries about 15,000 clones, over 60% of them seen once, and the ten largest clones take 13% to 15%. The sample was peripheral blood, taken 28 days after the second AZD1222 dose. These receptors were taken from an adult who received the AZD1222 COVID-19 vaccine. Each CDR3 is given with its conserved first and last residue. The D gene is left open where the match is weak. A row's size may be missing; if present it is once, few, many or a size class.

>TRBJ2-1|-|TRBV6-2/TRBV6-3|TRBD2
TGTGCCAGCAGTCTGGGGACTAGCGGGCTGGTTGGGCAGTTCTTC
CASSLGTSGLVGQFF
>TRBJ1-2|once|TRBV25-1|-
TGTGCCAGCAGTGAGGCAGGGTACTATGGCTACACCTTC
CASSEAGYYGYTF
>TRBJ2-3|-|TRBV7-2|TRBD1
TGTGCCAGCAGCTTGACAGGGCGAGACACAGATACGCAGTATTTT
CASSLTGRDTDTQYF
>TRBJ2-7|once|TRBV4-1|-
TGCGCCAGCAGCCGAGGGGACTTCTACGAGCAGTACTTC
CASSRGDFYEQYF
>TRBJ2-7|-|TRBV7-2|-
TGTGCCAGCAGCTCGACGACAGGTAACCTGCCGGACTTC
CASSSTTGNLPDF
>TRBJ1-2|few|TRBV19|TRBD1
TGTGCCAGTACCGCCGGGACAGGGGTTGGCTATGGCTACACCTTC
CASTAGTGVGYGYTF
>TRBJ1-1|-|TRBV21-1|-
TGTGCCAGCAGCACCCCTAAGTGGGCAGGAATGAACACTGAAGCTTTCTTT
CASSTPKWAGMNTEAFF
>TRBJ1-4|-|TRBV12-3/TRBV12-4|-
TGTGCCAGCACCGCCGGTGGCGGAAAACTGTTTTTT
CASTAGGGKLFF
>TRBJ1-2|-|TRBV30|-
TGTGCCTGGAGCCAGGGACTTAACTATGGCTACACCTTC
CAWSQGLNYGYTF
>TRBJ2-2|-|TRBV30|-
TGTGCCTGGAGTGTAACCGCAGGGGAGCTGTTTTTT
CAWSVTAGELFF
>TRBJ1-2|once|TRBV9|-
TGTGCCAGCAGCGTAGGTATAGGACAAGTAAACTATGGCTACACCTTC
CASSVGIGQVNYGYTF
>TRBJ2-3|-|TRBV7-2|-
TGTGCCAGCAGCTTAGATTCGGGGGCCCGGTTGGTTGCGCAGTATTTT
CASSLDSGARLVAQYF
>TRBJ1-2|-|TRBV28|-
TGTGCCAGCAGCAACCCTCTCTATGGCTACACCTTC
CASSNPLYGYTF
>TRBJ2-2|-|TRBV12-3/TRBV12-4|-
TGTGCCAGCAGTTTTCATAGCACCGGGGAGCTGTTTTTT
CASSFHSTGELFF
>TRBJ1-1|-|TRBV19|-
TGTGCCAGTAGTACGATACCGGGACCGCGGGGCACTGAAGCTTTCTTT
CASSTIPGPRGTEAFF
>TRBJ1-5|few|TRBV6-5|-
TGTGCCAGCAGGCAAGGGTCGGGTAGCAATCAGCCCCAGCATTTT
CASRQGSGSNQPQHF
>TRBJ2-5|-|TRBV7-2|-
TGTGCCAGCAGCCTGGGCGCCCAAGAGACCCAGTACTTC
CASSLGAQETQYF
>TRBJ1-2|-|TRBV12-3/TRBV12-4|TRBD1
TGTGCCAGCAGTCCGGGACAGGCGGATGGCTACACCTTC
CASSPGQADGYTF
>TRBJ2-1|-|TRBV2|-
TGTGCCAGCAGTGGGGGCAGGACCTACAATGAGCAGTTCTTC
CASSGGRTYNEQFF
>TRBJ2-3|-|TRBV11-3|-
TGTGCCAGCAGCTTGGAACGGGACACAGATACGCAGTATTTT
CASSLERDTDTQYF
>TRBJ2-1|-|TRBV19|-
TGTGCCAGTAGCCTCTTAGGGGGCTCCTACAATGAGCAGTTCTTC
CASSLLGGSYNEQFF
>TRBJ1-3|-|TRBV6-5|-
TGTGCCAGCAGTTCCGGATTCTCTGGAAACACCATATATTTT
CASSSGFSGNTIYF
>TRBJ2-7|-|TRBV6-2/TRBV6-3|-
TGTGCCAGCAGTCCACTGCGTGACCAGGGCGAGCAGTACTTC
CASSPLRDQGEQYF
>TRBJ2-5|-|TRBV27|TRBD1
TGTGCCAGCAGTTCCCTCGGGACAGGGTTAGGCGTAGAGACCCAGTACTTC
CASSSLGTGLGVETQYF
>TRBJ2-2|-|TRBV2|-
TGTGCCAGCAGGGGGGAGGAAGAAACCGGGGAGCTGTTTTTT
CASRGEEETGELFF
>TRBJ1-6|few|TRBV6-5|-
TGTGCCAGCAGTTACTCTCCGGAGCCCTATAATTCACCCCTCCACTTT
CASSYSPEPYNSPLHF